The rows below give T cell receptor beta chains drawn from one sample of a study of blood T cell repertoires in COVID-19. Profiling relied on immunoSEQ multiplex PCR, and the TCRdb table lists in-frame clones only, not all of them. The sample lists more than 60,000 clones; 86% were seen once. The specimen was peripheral blood. Receptor source: a man of 80 years or more with COVID-19, enrolled during active disease. The CDR3 runs from the conserved cysteine through the conserved F or W. The D gene is left open where the match is weak. The size entry is marked missing in some rows and otherwise reads once, few, many or a size class.

size	J	D	V	CDR3	DNA
NA	TRBJ1-3	NA	TRBV3-1/TRBV3-2	CASSPTGTYSGNTIYF	TGTGCCAGCAGCCCGACGGGGACTTACTCTGGAAACACCATATATTTT
NA	TRBJ1-5	TRBD1	TRBV7-9	CASSLGTGVDQPQHF	TGTGCCAGCAGCTTAGGGACAGGGGTAGATCAGCCCCAGCATTTT
NA	TRBJ2-7	TRBD1	TRBV6-5	CAGSWGQLYEQYF	TGTGCCGGCAGTTGGGGACAGCTCTACGAGCAGTACTTC
few	TRBJ1-5	NA	TRBV24-1	CATSEGVGNQPQHF	TGTGCCACCAGCGAGGGGGTGGGCAATCAGCCCCAGCATTTT
few	TRBJ1-5	TRBD1	TRBV6-5	CASSSQGVLGQPQHF	TGTGCCAGCAGCTCCCAGGGGGTTCTCGGCCAGCCCCAGCATTTT
NA	TRBJ2-7	NA	TRBV29-1	CSVEESRYEQYF	TGCAGCGTTGAAGAGAGCAGGTACGAGCAGTACTTC
once	TRBJ2-5	NA	TRBV2	CASSVSETQYF	TGTGCCAGCAGTGTCTCGGAGACCCAGTACTTC
NA	TRBJ2-1	TRBD2	TRBV3-1/TRBV3-2	CASSPGLAGTDEQFF	TGTGCCAGCAGCCCGGGACTAGCGGGGACGGATGAGCAGTTCTTC
NA	TRBJ2-2	NA	TRBV15	CATSRVGGVTGELFF	TGTGCCACCAGCAGGGTAGGAGGAGTCACCGGGGAGCTGTTTTTT
once	TRBJ2-7	NA	TRBV12-3/TRBV12-4	CASGTSGYEQYF	TGTGCCAGCGGGACATCTGGCTACGAGCAGTACTTC
NA	TRBJ2-7	NA	TRBV3-1/TRBV3-2	CASSQDPGRANEQYF	TGTGCCAGCAGCCAAGATCCAGGCAGGGCGAACGAGCAGTACTTC
NA	TRBJ1-2	NA	TRBV28	CASSLGRSRTNYGYTF	TGTGCCAGCAGTTTAGGCAGGTCAAGGACTAACTATGGCTACACCTTC
NA	TRBJ2-2	NA	TRBV11-3	CASSSRTANTGELFF	TGTGCCAGCAGCTCAAGGACAGCGAACACCGGGGAGCTGTTTTTT
NA	TRBJ1-5	TRBD1	TRBV30	CASADRVGSNQPQHF	TGTGCCTCTGCCGACAGGGTGGGCAGCAATCAGCCCCAGCATTTT
NA	TRBJ2-3	TRBD2	TRBV11-2	CASSLRPSGSPDTQYF	TGTGCCAGCAGCTTACGCCCTAGCGGGTCCCCAGATACGCAGTATTTT
NA	TRBJ1-2	NA	TRBV5-4	CASRGSGNYGYTF	TGTGCCAGCAGGGGGAGTGGAAACTATGGCTACACCTTC
NA	TRBJ1-2	TRBD1	TRBV27	CASSLGAGGYGYTF	TGTGCCAGCAGTTTAGGCGCAGGGGGGTATGGCTACACCTTC
NA	TRBJ1-1	NA	TRBV12-3/TRBV12-4	CASSLDSGVAFF	TGTGCCAGCAGTTTAGACTCAGGGGTAGCTTTCTTT
NA	TRBJ2-4	TRBD1	TRBV4-2	CASSQADRLAKNIQYF	TGTGCCAGCAGCCAAGCGGACAGGCTAGCCAAAAACATTCAGTACTTC
NA	TRBJ1-1	NA	TRBV6-5	CASSYSGSMNTEAFF	TGTGCCAGCAGTTACTCGGGCAGCATGAACACTGAAGCTTTCTTT
NA	TRBJ1-1	NA	TRBV4-1	CASSHGGRVEAFF	TGCGCCAGCAGCCACGGTGGGCGGGTTGAAGCTTTCTTT
NA	TRBJ2-1	NA	TRBV2	CASGGLRNEQFF	TGTGCCAGCGGGGGGTTGAGAAATGAGCAGTTCTTC
once	TRBJ2-5	TRBD2	TRBV7-2	CASSLGLAGASGETQYF	TGTGCCAGCAGCTTAGGACTAGCGGGGGCGTCCGGAGAGACCCAGTACTTC
NA	TRBJ1-2	TRBD1	TRBV5-1	CASSPLPGTGGRNYGYTF	TGCGCCAGCAGCCCCCTCCCCGGGACAGGGGGCCGGAACTATGGCTACACCTTC
NA	TRBJ1-5	NA	TRBV19	CASSIYDQPQHF	TGTGCCAGTAGTATATATGATCAGCCCCAGCATTTT